This T cell receptor (beta chain) was recovered during a study of lymphopenia after photon versus proton radiotherapy. Overall study results and limits: Relative stability marked proton patients; photon patients lost diversity and naive cells. Post-nadir TCR diversity decline inversely tracked overall survival among those who died. After lymphocyte nadir, photon-treated repertoires showed oligoclonal expansion, especially CD8+ Temra.

The protocol was immunoSEQ multiplex PCR, while the TCRdb copy is restricted to in-frame clones and leaves out a portion. The sample has 20,000 or so clones, 85% to 95% seen once. In regard to this clone: The antigen remains unidentified.

The CDR3 runs 17 residues. The germline V and J ends were trimmed by 0 bases and 0 bases, with 9 bases remaining between them. The V gene's germline CDR1 is MGHRA and CDR2 YSYEKL. This rearrangement joins TRBV4-1 to TRBJ2-6; no clear D gene. The sample was peripheral blood, taken from a patient treated with proton-based radiotherapy. This TCR derives from an older woman with pancreatic cancer. Some clones in this sample may be carry-over from other donors' samples. Written as DNA, the CDR3 is TGCGCCAGCAGCCAAGAGCCCTGGGGCTCTGGGGCCAACGTCCTGACTTTC. It specifies CASSQEPWGSGANVLTF.